The present entry profiles one TCR beta chain with its context. V was trimmed by 0 bases and J by 1 base, leaving 12 bases between them. This CDR3 contains 16 residues. Germline assignment: CDR1 SGHRS and CDR2 YFSETQ. Researchers ran the PCR with 60 Vbeta and 13 Jbeta primers. Produced via immunoSEQ multiplex PCR; TCRdb's table is partial and in-frame only. Counted here are some 170,000 clones, almost 80% occurring once; the ten biggest clones make up roughly 6%. This entry comes from a study of cytomegalovirus exposure and HLA in healthy donors. The specimen sequenced was PBMCs. This TCR came from a middle-aged man in good health and CMV-seropositive. This rearrangement joins TRBV5-1 to TRBJ2-3; unclear D gene. The CDR3 spells CASSLVPRDGTDTQYF. In DNA, the CDR3 is TGCGCCAGCAGCTTGGTGCCTCGAGATGGCACAGATACGCAGTATTTT. The variable domain in full, with the rest retrieved from reference TRBV5-1 and TRBJ2-3, is KAGVTQTPRYLIKTRGQQVTLSCSPISGHRSVSWYQQTPGQGLQFLFEYFSETQRNKGNFPGRFSGRQFSNSRSEMNVSTLELGDSALYLCASSLVPRDGTDTQYFGPGTRLTVL.